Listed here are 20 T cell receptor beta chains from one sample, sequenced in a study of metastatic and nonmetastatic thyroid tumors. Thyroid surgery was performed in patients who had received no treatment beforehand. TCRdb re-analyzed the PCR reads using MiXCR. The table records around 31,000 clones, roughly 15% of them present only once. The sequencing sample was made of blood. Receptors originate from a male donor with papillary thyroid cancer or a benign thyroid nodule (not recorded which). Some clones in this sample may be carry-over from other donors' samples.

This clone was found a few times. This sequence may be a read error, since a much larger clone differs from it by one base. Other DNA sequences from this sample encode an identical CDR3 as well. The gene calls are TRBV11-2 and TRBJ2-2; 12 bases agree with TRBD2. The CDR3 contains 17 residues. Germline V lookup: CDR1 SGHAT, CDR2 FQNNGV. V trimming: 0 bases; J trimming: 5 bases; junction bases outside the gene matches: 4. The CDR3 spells CASSLELAGGNTGELFF. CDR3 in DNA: TGTGCCAGCAGCTTAGAACTAGCGGGAGGAAATACCGGGGAGCTGTTTTTT.

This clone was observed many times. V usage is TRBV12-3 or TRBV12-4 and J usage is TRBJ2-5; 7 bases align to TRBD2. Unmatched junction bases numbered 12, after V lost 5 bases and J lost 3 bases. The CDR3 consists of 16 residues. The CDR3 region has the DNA TGTGCCAGCAGTCCCCGGGGAGGGCTGACGGAAGAGACCCAGTACTTC. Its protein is CASSPRGGLTEETQYF.

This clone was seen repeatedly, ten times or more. Here the CDR3 reads CAGLAGTQETQYF. For the CDR3, the DNA is TGTGCCGGACTAGCGGGAACCCAAGAGACCCAGTACTTC. This chain joins TRBV30 and TRBJ2-5; 12 nucleotides agree with TRBD2. The V gene's germline CDR1 is GTSNPN and CDR2 SVGIG (reference sequence). V was clipped by 8 bases and J by 1 base; unmatched bases: 2. This CDR3 comprises 13 residues.

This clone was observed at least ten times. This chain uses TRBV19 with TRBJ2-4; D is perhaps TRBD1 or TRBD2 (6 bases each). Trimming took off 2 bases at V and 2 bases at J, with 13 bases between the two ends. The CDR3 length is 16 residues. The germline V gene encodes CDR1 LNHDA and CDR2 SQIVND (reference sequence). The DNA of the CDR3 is TGTGCCAGTAGTATAAGGGGGGTGTCCCCCAAAAACATTCAGTACTTC. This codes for CASSIRGVSPKNIQYF. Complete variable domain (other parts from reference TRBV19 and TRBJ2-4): DGGITQSPKYLFRKEGQNVTLSCEQNLNHDAMYWYRQDPGQGLRLIYYSQIVNDFQKGDIAEGYSVSREKKESFPLTVTSAQKNPTAFYLCASSIRGVSPKNIQYFGAGTRLSVL.

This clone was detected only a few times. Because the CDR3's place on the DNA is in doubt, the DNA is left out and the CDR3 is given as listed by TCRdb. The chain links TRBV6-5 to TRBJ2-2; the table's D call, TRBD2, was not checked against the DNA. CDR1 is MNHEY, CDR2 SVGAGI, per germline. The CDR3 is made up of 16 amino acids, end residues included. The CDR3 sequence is CASSYGAGVIPGSCFF.

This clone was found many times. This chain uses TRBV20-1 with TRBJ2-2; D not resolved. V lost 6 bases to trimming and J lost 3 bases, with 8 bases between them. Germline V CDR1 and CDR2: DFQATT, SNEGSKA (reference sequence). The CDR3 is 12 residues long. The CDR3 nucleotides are TGCAGTGCGATTAGGCACACCGGGGAGCTGTTTTTT. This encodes CSAIRHTGELFF.

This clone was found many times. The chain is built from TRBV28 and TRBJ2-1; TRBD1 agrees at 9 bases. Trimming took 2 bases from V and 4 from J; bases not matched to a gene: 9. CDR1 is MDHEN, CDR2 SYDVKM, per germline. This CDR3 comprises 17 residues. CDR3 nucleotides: TGTGCCAGCAGTTTACGACAGGGGGAACGAAGATACAATGAGCAGTTCTTC. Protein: CASSLRQGERRYNEQFF.

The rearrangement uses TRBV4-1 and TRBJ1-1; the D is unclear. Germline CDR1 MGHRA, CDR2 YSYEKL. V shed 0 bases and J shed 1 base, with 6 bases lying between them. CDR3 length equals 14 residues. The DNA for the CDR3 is TGCGCCAGCAGCCAAGATTCCTGGAACACTGAAGCTTTCTTT. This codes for CASSQDSWNTEAFF.

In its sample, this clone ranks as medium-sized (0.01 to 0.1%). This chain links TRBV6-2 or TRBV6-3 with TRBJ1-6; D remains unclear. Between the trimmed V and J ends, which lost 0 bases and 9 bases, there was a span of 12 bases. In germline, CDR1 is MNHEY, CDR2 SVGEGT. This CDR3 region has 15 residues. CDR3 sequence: CASSYSVRTSSPLHF. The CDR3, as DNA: TGTGCCAGCAGTTACTCGGTCAGGACCAGTTCACCCCTCCACTTT.

Here the CDR3 reads CASRLDRMNTEAFF. DNA for the CDR3: TGTGCCAGCAGGCTGGACAGGATGAACACTGAAGCTTTCTTT. The chain has TRBV6-1 and TRBJ1-1; TRBD1 agrees at 7 bases. V shed 6 bases and J 0 bases; nucleotides not matched to a gene: 4. This CDR3 is 14 amino acids long. Germline CDR1 is MNHNS and CDR2 is SASEGT.

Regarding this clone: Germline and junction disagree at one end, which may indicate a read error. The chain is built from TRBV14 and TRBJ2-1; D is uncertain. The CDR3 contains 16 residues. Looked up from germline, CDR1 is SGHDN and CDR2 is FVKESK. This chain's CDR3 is CASSPPPVFSYNGQFF. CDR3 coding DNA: TGTGCCAGCAGCCCCCCTCCCGTATTCTCCTACAATGGGCAGTTCTTC.

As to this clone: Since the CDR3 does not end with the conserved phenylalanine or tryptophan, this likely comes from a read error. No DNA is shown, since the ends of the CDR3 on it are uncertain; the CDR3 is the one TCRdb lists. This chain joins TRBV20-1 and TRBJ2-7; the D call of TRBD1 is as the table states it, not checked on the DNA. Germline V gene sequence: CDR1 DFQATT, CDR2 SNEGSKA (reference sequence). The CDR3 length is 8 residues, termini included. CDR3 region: CSARDGGM.

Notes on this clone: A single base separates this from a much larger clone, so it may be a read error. The CDR3 region is CSAPRQNIKYF. CDR3 nucleotides: TGCAGTGCCCCGAGACAAAACATTAAGTACTTC. This chain uses TRBV20-1 with TRBJ2-4; D not certain. The CDR3 extends over 11 amino acids. In germline, CDR1 is DFQATT, CDR2 SNEGSKA (reference sequence).

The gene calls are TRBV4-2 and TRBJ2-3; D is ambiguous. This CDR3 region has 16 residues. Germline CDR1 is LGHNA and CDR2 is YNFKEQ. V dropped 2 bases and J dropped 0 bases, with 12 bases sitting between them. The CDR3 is CASSQKRTFSTDTQYF. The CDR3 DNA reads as TGTGCCAGCAGCCAAAAACGGACCTTTAGCACAGATACGCAGTATTTT.

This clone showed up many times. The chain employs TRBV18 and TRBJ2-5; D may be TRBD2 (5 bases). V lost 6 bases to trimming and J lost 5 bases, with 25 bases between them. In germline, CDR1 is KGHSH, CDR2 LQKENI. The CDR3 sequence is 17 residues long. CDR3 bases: TGTGCCAGCTCGGGATCCATTCGTGGAGAGAGGGCGGAGACCCAGTACTTC. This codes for CASSGSIRGERAETQYF. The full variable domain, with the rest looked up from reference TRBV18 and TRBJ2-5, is NAGVMQNPRHLVRRRGQEARLRCSPMKGHSHVYWYRQLPEEGLKFMVYLQKENIIDESGMPKERFSAEFPKEGPSILRIQQVVRGDSAAYFCASSGSIRGERAETQYFGPGTRLLVL.

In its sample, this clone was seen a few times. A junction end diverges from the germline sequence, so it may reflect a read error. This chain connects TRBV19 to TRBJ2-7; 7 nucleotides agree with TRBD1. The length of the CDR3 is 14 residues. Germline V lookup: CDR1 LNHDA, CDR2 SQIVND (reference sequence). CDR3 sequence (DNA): TGTGCCAGTATTACCAGACAGGGAGAGTACGAGCAGTGCTTC. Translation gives CASITRQGEYEQCF.

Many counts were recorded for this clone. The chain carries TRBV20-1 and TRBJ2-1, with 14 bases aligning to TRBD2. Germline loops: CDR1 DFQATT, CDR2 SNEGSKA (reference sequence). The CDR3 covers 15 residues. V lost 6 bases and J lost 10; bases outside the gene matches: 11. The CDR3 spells CSADPGLAGVDEQFF. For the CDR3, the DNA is TGCAGTGCCGACCCGGGACTAGCGGGAGTTGACGAGCAGTTCTTC.

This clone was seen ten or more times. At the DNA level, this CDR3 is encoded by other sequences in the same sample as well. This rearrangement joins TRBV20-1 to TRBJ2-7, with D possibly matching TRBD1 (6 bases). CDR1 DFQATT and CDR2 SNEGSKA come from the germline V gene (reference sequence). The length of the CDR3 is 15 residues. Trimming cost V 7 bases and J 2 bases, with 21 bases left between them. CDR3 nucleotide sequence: TGCAGTGTCATGACACCCAGGGGCCTAGCCTACGAGCAGTACTTC. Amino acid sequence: CSVMTPRGLAYEQYF.

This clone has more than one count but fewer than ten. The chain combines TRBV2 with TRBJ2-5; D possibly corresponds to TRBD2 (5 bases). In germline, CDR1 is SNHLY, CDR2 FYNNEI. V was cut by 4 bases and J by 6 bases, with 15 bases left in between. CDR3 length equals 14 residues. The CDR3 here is CASSGPGLVQTQYF. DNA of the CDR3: TGTGCCAGCAGTGGGCCGGGGTTGGTCCAGACCCAGTACTTC.

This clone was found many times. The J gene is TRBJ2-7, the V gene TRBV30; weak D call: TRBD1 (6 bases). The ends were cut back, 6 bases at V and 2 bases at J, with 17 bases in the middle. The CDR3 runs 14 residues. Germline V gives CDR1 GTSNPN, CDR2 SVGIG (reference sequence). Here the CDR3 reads CACSRLQGAYEQYF. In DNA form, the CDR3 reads TGTGCCTGTAGTCGGTTACAGGGAGCCTACGAGCAGTACTTC.